A selection of T cell receptor beta chains follows, all from one sample in a study of cytomegalovirus exposure and HLA in healthy donors. Libraries were prepared by immunoSEQ multiplex PCR; TCRdb keeps only in-frame clonotypes and omits some of them. The sample has around 100,000 clones, 70% to 80% seen once. Sequenced material: PBMCs. These TCRs come from a female donor in good health and CMV-seropositive. The CDR3 runs from the conserved cysteine through the conserved F or W. A D gene is named only where the DNA matches it firmly. Some rows mark clone size as missing; the rest say once, few, many or name a class of expanded clone.

size	D	V	J	DNA	CDR3
.	TRBD2	TRBV4-1	TRBJ2-3	TGCGCCAGCAGCCAAAGTGTAGCGGGGGTCACAGATACGCAGTATTTT	CASSQSVAGVTDTQYF
.	.	TRBV6-5	TRBJ2-7	TGTGCCAGCAGTTACGGGCCCATAGAGCACGAGCAGTACTTC	CASSYGPIEHEQYF
.	.	TRBV7-2	TRBJ2-7	TGTGCCAGCAGCTTAGTTAGCGCTGACCCTAGGGAGCAGTACTTC	CASSLVSADPREQYF
.	.	TRBV11-2	TRBJ2-3	TGTGCCAGCAGCTTAGGGCAGATGAGCACAGATACGCAGTATTTT	CASSLGQMSTDTQYF
.	TRBD2	TRBV27	TRBJ2-2	TGTGCCAGCAGTTTAGAGAGCGGGAGACGGACCGGGGAGCTGTTTTTT	CASSLESGRRTGELFF
few	.	TRBV7-9	TRBJ2-1	TGTTCCAGCAGCTTATCCGGCACTACTGACGGTGAGCAGTTCTTC	CSSSLSGTTDGEQFF
.	TRBD1	TRBV27	TRBJ1-4	TGTGCCAGCAGTTTATTAGGACAGGGGAGGGCAACTAATGAAAAACTGTTTTTT	CASSLLGQGRATNEKLFF
.	.	TRBV7-2	TRBJ1-6	TGTGCCAGCAGCTTAGGGGGAGGGGATAATTCACCCCTCCACTTT	CASSLGGGDNSPLHF
.	TRBD2	TRBV30	TRBJ2-3	TGTGCCTGGAGTGTACTAGCGGGCCTCACAGATACGCAGTATTTT	CAWSVLAGLTDTQYF
few	.	TRBV2	TRBJ2-1	TGTGCCAGCAGTGGACTAGAGGCCTACAATGAGCAGTTCTTC	CASSGLEAYNEQFF
.	TRBD2	TRBV9	TRBJ2-3	TGTGCCAGCAGCGTCTGGGATGTGGCGGGGGGGCGGACAGATACGCAGTATTTT	CASSVWDVAGGRTDTQYF
.	TRBD2	TRBV5-1	TRBJ2-1	TGCGCCAGCAGCCAAGTGACTAGCGGGAGGGATCCATCGAACAATGAGCAGTTCTTC	CASSQVTSGRDPSNNEQFF
.	.	TRBV18	TRBJ1-1	TGTGCCAGCTCACCCGGTAGAGGTAAAGCTTTCTTT	CASSPGRGKAFF
.	TRBD1	TRBV19	TRBJ1-5	TGTGCCAGCAACAGGGGACAGGGGATGGGGCAGCCCCAGCATTTT	CASNRGQGMGQPQHF
.	TRBD2	TRBV5-5	TRBJ2-7	TGTGCCAGCAGCTTAGGTAGCGGGTCCTACGAGCAGTACTTC	CASSLGSGSYEQYF
.	.	TRBV27	TRBJ1-4	TGTGCCAGCAAAGCCCATAATGAAAAACTGTTTTTT	CASKAHNEKLFF
.	.	TRBV6-5	TRBJ1-3	TGTGCCAGCAGCCGCGCAGGTGACACAAACACCATATATTTT	CASSRAGDTNTIYF
.	.	TRBV2	TRBJ1-3	TGTGCCAGCAGATACGGAGGGGCGGGCGGAAACACCATATATTTT	CASRYGGAGGNTIYF
.	.	TRBV6-5	TRBJ1-2	TGTGCCAGCAGTTACTCGCTGGACCGGGGGGGCGATGGCTACACCTTC	CASSYSLDRGGDGYTF
.	.	TRBV4-2	TRBJ2-3	TGTGCCAGCAGCCAAGGTTCGGCAGATACGCAGTATTTT	CASSQGSADTQYF
few	TRBD2	TRBV27	TRBJ2-3	TGTGCCAGCAGTTTCGGTGGGACTAGCGGCACAGATACGCAGTATTTT	CASSFGGTSGTDTQYF